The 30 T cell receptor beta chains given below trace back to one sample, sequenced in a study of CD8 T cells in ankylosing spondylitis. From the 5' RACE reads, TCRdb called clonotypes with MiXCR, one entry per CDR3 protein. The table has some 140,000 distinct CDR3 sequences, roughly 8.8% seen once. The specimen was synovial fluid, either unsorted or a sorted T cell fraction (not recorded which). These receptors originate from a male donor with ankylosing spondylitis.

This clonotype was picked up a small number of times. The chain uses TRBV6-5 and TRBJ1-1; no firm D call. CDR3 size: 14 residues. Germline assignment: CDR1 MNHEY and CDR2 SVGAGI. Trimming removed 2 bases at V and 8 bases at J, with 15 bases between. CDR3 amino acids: CASSYNGEGDEAFF. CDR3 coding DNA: TGTGCCAGCAGTTACAACGGGGAGGGCGACGAAGCTTTCTTT.

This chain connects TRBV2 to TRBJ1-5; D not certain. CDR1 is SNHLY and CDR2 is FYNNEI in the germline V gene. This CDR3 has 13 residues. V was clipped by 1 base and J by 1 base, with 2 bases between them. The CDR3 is CASSEGSNQPQHF. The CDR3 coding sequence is TGTGCCAGCAGTGAAGGGAGCAATCAGCCCCAGCATTTT.

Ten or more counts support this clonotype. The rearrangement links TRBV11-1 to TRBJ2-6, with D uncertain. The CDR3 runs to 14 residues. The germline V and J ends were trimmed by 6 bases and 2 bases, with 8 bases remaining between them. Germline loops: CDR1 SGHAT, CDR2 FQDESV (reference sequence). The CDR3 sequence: CASRLVAGANVLTF. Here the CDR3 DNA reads TGTGCCAGCAGGCTAGTAGCTGGGGCCAACGTCCTGACTTTC.

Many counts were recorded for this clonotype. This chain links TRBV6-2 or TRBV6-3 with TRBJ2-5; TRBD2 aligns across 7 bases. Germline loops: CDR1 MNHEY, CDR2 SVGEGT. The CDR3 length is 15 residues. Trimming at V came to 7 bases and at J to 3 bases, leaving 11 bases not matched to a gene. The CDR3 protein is CASTQGDYAKETQYF. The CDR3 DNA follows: TGTGCCAGCACCCAAGGGGACTACGCAAAAGAGACCCAGTACTTC.

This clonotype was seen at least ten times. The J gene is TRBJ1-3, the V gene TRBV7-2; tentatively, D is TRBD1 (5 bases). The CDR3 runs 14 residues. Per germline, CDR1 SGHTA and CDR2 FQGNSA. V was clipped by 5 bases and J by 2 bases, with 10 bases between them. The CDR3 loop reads CASSRDRPGNTIYF. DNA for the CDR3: TGTGCCAGCAGCCGTGACAGACCTGGAAACACCATATATTTT. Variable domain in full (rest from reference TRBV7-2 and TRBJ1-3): GAGVSQSPSNKVTEKGKDVELRCDPISGHTALYWYRQSLGQGLEFLIYFQGNSAPDKSGLPSDRFSAERTGGSVSTLTIQRTQQEDSAVYLCASSRDRPGNTIYFGEGSWLTVV.

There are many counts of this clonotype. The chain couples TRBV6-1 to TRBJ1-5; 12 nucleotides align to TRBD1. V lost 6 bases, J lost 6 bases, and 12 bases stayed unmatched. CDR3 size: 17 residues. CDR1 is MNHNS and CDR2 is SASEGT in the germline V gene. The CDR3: CASRARDRGPPGQPQHF. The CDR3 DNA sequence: TGTGCCAGCAGAGCCCGGGACAGGGGGCCCCCCGGTCAGCCCCAGCATTTT.

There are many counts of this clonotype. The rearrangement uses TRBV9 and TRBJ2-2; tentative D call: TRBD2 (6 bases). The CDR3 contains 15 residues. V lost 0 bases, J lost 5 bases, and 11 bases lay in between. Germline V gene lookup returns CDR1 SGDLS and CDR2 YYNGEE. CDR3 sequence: CASSVVGGRTGELFF. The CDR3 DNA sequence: TGTGCCAGCAGCGTAGTCGGGGGAAGGACCGGGGAGCTGTTTTTT.

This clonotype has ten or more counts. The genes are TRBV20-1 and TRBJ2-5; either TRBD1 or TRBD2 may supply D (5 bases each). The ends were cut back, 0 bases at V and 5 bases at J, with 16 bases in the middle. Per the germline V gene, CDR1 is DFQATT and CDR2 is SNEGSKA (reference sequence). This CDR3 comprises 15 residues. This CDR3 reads CSARDGGDPMETQYF. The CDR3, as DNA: TGCAGTGCTAGAGATGGTGGGGACCCCATGGAGACCCAGTACTTC.

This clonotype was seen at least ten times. The CDR3 bases are TGCGCCAGCAGCCAACCAGGGGTCACAGATACGCAGTATTTT. Its translation: CASSQPGVTDTQYF. V usage is TRBV4-1 and J usage is TRBJ2-3, with D possibly matching TRBD1 (6 bases). CDR1 MGHRA and CDR2 YSYEKL come from the germline V gene. Trimming cost V 2 bases and J 2 bases, with 8 bases left between them. CDR3 length: 14 residues.

This CDR3 reads CASSPGTGEIYSNQPQHF. As DNA, the CDR3 is TGTGCCAGCAGCCCCGGGACAGGGGAGATCTATAGCAATCAGCCCCAGCATTTT. The chain couples TRBV4-2 to TRBJ1-5; 10 bases line up with TRBD1. The CDR3 totals 18 residues. V shed 4 bases and J 0 bases; nucleotides not matched to a gene: 9. Germline assignment: CDR1 LGHNA and CDR2 YNFKEQ.

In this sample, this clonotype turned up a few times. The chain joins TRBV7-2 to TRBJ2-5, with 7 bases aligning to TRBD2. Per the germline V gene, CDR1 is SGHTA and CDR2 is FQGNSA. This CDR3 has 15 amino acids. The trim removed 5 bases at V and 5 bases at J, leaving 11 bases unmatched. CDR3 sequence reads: CASSIQRGGWETQYF. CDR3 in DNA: TGTGCCAGCAGCATTCAGCGGGGCGGGTGGGAGACCCAGTACTTC.

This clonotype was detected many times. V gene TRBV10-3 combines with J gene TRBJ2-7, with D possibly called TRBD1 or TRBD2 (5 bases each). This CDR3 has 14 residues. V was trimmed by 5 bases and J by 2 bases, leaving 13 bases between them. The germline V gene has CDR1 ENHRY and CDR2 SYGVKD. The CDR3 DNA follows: TGTGCCATCAGTTCAGGGACGATGACCTACGAGCAGTACTTC. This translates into CAISSGTMTYEQYF.

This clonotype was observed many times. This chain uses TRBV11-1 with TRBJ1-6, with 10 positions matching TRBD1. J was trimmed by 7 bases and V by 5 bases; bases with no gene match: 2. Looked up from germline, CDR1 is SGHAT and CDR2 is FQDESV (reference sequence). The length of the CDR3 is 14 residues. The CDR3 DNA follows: TGTGCCAGCAGCGCGGGACAGGGGAATTCACCCCTCCACTTT. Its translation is CASSAGQGNSPLHF.

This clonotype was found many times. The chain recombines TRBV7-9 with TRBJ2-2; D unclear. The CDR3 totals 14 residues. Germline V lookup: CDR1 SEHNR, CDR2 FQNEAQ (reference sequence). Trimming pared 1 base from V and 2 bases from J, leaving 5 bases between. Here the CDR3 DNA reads TGTGCCAGCAGCTTAGTCCGAAACACCGGGGAGCTGTTTTTT. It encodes CASSLVRNTGELFF.

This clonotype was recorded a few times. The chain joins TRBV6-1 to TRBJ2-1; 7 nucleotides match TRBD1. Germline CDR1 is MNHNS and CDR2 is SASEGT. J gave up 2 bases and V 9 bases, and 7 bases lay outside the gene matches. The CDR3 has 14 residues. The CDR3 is CASNRQGAYNEQFF. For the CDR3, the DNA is TGTGCCAGTAACCGTCAGGGGGCCTACAATGAGCAGTTCTTC.

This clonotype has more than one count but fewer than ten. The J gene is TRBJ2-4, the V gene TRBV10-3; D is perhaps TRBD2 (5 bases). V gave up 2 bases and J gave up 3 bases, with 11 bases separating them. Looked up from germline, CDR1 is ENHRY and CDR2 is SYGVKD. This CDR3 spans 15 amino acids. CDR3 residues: CAISEDRAGKNIQYF. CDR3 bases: TGTGCCATCAGTGAGGACCGGGCGGGCAAAAACATTCAGTACTTC.

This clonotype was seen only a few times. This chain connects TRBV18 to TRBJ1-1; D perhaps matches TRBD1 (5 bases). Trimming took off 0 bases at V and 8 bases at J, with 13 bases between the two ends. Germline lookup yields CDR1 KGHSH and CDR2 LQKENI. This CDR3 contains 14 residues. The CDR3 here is CASSPPSGAPEAFF. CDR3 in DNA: TGTGCCAGCTCACCACCGAGTGGGGCCCCGGAAGCTTTCTTT.

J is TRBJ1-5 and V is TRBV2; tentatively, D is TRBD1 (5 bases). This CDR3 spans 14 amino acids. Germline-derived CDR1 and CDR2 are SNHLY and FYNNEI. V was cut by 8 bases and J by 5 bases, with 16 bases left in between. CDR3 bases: TGTGCCAGCGGGGCGCAGACTATTTATCAGCCCCAGCATTTT. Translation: CASGAQTIYQPQHF.

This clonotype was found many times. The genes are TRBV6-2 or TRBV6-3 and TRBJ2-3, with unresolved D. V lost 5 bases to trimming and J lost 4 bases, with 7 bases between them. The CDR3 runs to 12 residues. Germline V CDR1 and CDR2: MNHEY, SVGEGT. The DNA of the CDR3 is TGTGCCAGCAGTCAAAACCCAGATACGCAGTATTTT. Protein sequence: CASSQNPDTQYF.

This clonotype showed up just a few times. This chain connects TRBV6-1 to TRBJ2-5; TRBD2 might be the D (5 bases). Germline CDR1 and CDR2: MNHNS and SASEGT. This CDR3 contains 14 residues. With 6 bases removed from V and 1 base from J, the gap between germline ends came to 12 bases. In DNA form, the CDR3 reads TGTGCCAGCAGGGCAGCGGACCTCCAAGAGACCCAGTACTTC. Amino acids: CASRAADLQETQYF.

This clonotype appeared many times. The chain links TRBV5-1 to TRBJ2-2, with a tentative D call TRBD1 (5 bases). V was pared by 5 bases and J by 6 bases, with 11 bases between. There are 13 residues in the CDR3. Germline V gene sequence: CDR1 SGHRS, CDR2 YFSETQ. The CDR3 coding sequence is TGCGCCAGCAGTGAGACAGTCCCCGGGGAGCTGTTTTTT. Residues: CASSETVPGELFF.

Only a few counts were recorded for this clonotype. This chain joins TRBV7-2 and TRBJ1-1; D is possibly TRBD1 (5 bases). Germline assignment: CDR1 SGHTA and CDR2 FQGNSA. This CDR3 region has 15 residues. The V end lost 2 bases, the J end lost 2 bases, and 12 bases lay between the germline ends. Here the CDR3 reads CASSLSGDRNTEAFF. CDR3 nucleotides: TGTGCCAGCAGCTTATCTGGGGACCGCAACACTGAAGCTTTCTTT.

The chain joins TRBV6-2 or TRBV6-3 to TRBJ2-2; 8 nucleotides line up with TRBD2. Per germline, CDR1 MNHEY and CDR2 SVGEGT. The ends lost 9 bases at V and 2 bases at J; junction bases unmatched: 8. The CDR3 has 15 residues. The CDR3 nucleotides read TGTGCCAGTACAACTAGCGGAGGAAACACCGGGGAGCTGTTTTTT. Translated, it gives CASTTSGGNTGELFF.

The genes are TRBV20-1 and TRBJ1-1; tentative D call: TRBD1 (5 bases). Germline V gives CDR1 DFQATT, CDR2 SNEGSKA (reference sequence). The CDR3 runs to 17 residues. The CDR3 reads CCFRGQDTGLPDTEAFF. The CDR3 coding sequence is TGCTGTTTTAGGGGCCAGGATACGGGCCTCCCCGACACTGAAGCTTTCTTT.

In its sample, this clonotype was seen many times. The CDR3 DNA sequence: TGTGCCAGCAGCTTGGCGGAGCTAGCGGGAGGGTCACAAGAGACCCAGTACTTC. Its protein product is CASSLAELAGGSQETQYF. The chain is built from TRBV5-4 and TRBJ2-5; the match to TRBD2 covers 12 bases. CDR3 length: 18 residues. Germline trimming cut 0 bases from V and 2 bases from J; bases unmatched to any gene: 8. Germline CDR1 reads SGHNT; CDR2 reads YYREEE (reference sequence).

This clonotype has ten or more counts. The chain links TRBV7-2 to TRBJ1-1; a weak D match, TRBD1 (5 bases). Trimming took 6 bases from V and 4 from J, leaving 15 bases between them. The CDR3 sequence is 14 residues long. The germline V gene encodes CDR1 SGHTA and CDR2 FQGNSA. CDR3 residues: CASSSGLLGTEAFF. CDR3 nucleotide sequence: TGTGCCAGCAGTTCGGGACTCCTGGGCACTGAAGCTTTCTTT.

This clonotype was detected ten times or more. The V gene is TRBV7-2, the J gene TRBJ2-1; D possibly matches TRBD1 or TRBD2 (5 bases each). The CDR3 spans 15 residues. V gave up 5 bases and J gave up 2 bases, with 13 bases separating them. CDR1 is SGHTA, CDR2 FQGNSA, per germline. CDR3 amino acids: CASSPGRIAYNEQFF. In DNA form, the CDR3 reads TGTGCCAGCAGCCCGGGACGTATAGCCTACAATGAGCAGTTCTTC.

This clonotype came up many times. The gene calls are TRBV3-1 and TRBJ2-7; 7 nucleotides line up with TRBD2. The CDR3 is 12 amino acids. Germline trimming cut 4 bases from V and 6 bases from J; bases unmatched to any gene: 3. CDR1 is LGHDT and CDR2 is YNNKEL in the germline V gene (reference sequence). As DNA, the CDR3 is TGTGCCAGCAGCCCTTGGGGGGGCGAGCAGTACTTC. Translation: CASSPWGGEQYF.

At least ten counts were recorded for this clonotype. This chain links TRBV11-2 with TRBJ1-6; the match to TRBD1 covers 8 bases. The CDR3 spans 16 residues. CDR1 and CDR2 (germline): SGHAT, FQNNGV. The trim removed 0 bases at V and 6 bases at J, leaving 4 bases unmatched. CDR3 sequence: CASSLDPGQGNSPLHF. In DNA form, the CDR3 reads TGTGCCAGCAGCTTAGATCCTGGACAGGGTAATTCACCCCTCCACTTT.

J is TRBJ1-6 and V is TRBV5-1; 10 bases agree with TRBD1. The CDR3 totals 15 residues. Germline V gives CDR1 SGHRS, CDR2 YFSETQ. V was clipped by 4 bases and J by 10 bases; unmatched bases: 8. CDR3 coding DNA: TGCGCCAGCAGCCCCACCGACAGGGGGCAATCACCCCTCCACTTT. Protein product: CASSPTDRGQSPLHF.